One T cell receptor (beta chain) is described in this entry. This clone was seen only once. Its antigen has not been determined. The record has no base qualities; no much larger clone is one base away. From the germline V gene, CDR1 is SGHVS and CDR2 is FNYEAQ. The CDR3 holds 15 amino acids from the cysteine to the phenylalanine. Only CDR3 DNA is held: 45 bases, read in frame from base 1. V is reduced by 5 bases and J by 4 bases, leaving a spacing of 17 bases between them. The donors were included in the validation cohort of some 120 subjects, a group kept apart from the approximately 700-subject first cohort. This entry is derived from a study of cytomegalovirus exposure and HLA in healthy donors (dated by TCRdb to 2016 to 2017). Background on the whole study: According to a later analysis, the 120 or so validation repertoires were produced on the same platform as the roughly 700 repertoires of the first cohort. High-throughput TCR immunosequencing, statistical association of individual TCRs with disease status, and machine learning were combined to predict cytomegalovirus infection status. The study aimed to test whether cataloging public T cell receptors could reveal signatures of past pathogen exposure. Along with the approximately 670-subject first cohort, a separate validation cohort of over a hundred different subjects was used. General conclusions and limits of the study: The classifier was reported to diagnose cytomegalovirus status with high specificity and sensitivity in both the original and validation cohorts. According to the authors, the approach could potentially be generalized to other disease states and immunological phenotypes. The study gave a list of 150 to 200 TCR beta chains associated with cytomegalovirus. A later analysis lacked HLA typing for the validation cohort, so it scored co-occurrence in that cohort across all 110 or so repertoires. A few of the identified cytomegalovirus-associated TCR beta chains were confirmed in vitro to be specific for cytomegalovirus antigens. In a later analysis, TCRs clustered in the first cohort were found to also tend to co-occur in the roughly 120 validation repertoires, with 85% to 95% of cluster scores above 0. Most TCR sequences were observed very rarely across donors, whereas some public TCRs were present in many individuals.

The receptor library was made with the immunoSEQ multiplex PCR assay. The paper's processing steps were these. A statistical classification framework was built to diagnose cytomegalovirus status from the catalog of TCR beta chain sequences. The table was pulled from immuneACCESS by TCRdb, which kept in-frame rearrangements only. Such tables lose some clones; where checked, under half of the loss comes from unresolved V genes, and the rest has no known cause. D and trimming come from the DNA, and the V and J calls and clone size come from that table. For this sample there are roughly 300,000 clones; 87% appear just once. The ten largest clones represent 1.2% of the sample.

The specimen was PBMCs. This TCR derives from a woman between 25 and 40 years old in good health and CMV-seropositive. The V and J segments used are TRBV7-6 and TRBJ1-1; the D gene is perhaps TRBD1, from 5 matching bases. The CDR3 loop reads CASSHGGVVGTEAFF. DNA sequence: TGTGCCAGCAGCCATGGGGGGGTGGTAGGCACTGAAGCTTTCTTT. The variable domain in full, with residues beyond the CDR3 obtained from the reference TRBV7-6 and TRBJ1-1 genes, is GAGVSQSPRYKVTKRGQDVALRCDPISGHVSLYWYRQALGQGPEFLTYFNYEAQQDKSGLPNDRFSAERPEGSISTLTIQRTEQRDSAMYRCASSHGGVVGTEAFFGQGTRLTVV.